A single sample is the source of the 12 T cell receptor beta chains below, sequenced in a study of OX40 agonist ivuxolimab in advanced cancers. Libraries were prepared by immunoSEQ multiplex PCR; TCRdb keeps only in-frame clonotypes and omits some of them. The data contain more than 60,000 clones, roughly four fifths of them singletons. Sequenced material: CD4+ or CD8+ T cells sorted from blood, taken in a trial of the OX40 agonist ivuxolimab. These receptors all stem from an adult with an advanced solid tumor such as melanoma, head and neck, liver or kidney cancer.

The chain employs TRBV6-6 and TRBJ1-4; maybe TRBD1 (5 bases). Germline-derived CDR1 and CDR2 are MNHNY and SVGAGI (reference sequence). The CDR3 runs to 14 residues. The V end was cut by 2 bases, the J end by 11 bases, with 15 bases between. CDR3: CASSYPGESGKLFF. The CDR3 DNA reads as TGTGCCAGCAGTTACCCGGGGGAGTCGGGGAAACTGTTTTTT.

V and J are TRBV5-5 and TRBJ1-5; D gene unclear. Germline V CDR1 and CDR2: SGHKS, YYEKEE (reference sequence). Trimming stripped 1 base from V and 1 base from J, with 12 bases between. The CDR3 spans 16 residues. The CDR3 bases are TGTGCCAGCAGCTTGTACGGGGTCGGGAGCAATCAGCCCCAGCATTTT. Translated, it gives CASSLYGVGSNQPQHF.

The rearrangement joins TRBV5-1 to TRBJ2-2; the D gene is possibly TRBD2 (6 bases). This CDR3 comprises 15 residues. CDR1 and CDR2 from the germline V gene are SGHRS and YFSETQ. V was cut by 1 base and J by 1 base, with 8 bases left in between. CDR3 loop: CASSLSGGNTGELFF. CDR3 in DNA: TGCGCCAGCAGCTTGTCCGGGGGGAACACCGGGGAGCTGTTTTTT.

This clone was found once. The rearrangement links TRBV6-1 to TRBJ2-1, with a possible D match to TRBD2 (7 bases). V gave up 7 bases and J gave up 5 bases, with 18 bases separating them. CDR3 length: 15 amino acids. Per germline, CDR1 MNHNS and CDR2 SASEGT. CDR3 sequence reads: CASTPRRGGDNEQFF. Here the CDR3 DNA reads TGTGCCAGCACCCCCCGGAGGGGGGGGGACAATGAGCAGTTCTTC.

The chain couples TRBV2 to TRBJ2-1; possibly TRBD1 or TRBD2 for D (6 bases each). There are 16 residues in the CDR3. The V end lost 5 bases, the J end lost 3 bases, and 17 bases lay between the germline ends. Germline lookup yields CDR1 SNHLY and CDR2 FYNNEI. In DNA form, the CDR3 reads TGTGCCAGCAGTTCTTATAGGGGGGCCTTCTACAATGAGCAGTTCTTC. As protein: CASSSYRGAFYNEQFF.

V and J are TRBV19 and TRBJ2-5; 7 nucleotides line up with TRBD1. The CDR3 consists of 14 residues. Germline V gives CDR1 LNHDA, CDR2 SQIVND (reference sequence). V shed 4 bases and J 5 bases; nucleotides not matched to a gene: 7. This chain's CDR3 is CASSTDRAAETQYF. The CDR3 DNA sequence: TGTGCCAGTAGTACCGACAGGGCTGCGGAGACCCAGTACTTC.

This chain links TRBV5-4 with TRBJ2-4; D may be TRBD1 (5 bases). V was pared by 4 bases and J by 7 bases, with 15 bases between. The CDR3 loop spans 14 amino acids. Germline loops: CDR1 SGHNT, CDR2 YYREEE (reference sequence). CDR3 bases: TGTGCCAGCAGCCCCCGGACACAGGAGAACATTCAGTACTTC. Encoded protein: CASSPRTQENIQYF. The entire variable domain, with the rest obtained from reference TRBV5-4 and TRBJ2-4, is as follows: ETGVTQSPTHLIKTRGQQVTLRCSSQSGHNTVSWYQQALGQGPQFIFQYYREEENGRGNFPPRFSGLQFPNYSSELNVNALELDDSALYLCASSPRTQENIQYFGAGTRLSVL.

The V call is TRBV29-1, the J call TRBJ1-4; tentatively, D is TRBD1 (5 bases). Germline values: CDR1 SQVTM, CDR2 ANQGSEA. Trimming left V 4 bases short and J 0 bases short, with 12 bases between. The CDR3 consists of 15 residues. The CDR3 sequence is CSVASGGTTNEKLFF. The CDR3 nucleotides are TGCAGCGTTGCCTCGGGGGGTACAACTAATGAAAAACTGTTTTTT.

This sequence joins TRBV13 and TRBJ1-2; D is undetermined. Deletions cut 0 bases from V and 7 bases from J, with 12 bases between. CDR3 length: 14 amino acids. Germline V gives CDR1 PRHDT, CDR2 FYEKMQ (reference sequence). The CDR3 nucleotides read TGTGCCAGCAGCTTAGGGTCCAGTGGCTCTGGCTACACCTTC. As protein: CASSLGSSGSGYTF.

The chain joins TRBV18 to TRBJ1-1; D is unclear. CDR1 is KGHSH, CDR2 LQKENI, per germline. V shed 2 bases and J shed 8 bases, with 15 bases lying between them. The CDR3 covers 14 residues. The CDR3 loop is CASSPRNSADEAFF. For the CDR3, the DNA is TGTGCCAGCTCACCAAGAAATTCCGCCGACGAAGCTTTCTTT.

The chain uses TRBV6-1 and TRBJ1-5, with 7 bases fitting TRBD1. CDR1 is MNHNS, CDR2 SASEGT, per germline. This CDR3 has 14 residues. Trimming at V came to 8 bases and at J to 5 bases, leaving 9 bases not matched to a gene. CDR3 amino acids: CASRPTGRDQPQHF. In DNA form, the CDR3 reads TGTGCCAGCCGTCCGACAGGGAGGGATCAGCCCCAGCATTTT.

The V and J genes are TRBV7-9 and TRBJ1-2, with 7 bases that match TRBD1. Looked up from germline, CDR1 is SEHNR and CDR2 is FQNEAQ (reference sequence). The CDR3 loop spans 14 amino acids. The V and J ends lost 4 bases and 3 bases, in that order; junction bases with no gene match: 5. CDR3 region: CASSSTGWDYGYTF. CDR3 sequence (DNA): TGTGCCAGCAGCTCGACAGGGTGGGACTATGGCTACACCTTC. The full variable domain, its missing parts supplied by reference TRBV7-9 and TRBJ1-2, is DTGVSQNPRHKITKRGQNVTFRCDPISEHNRLYWYRQTLGQGPEFLTYFQNEAQLEKSRLLSDRFSAERPKGSFSTLEIQRTEQGDSAMYLCASSSTGWDYGYTFGSGTRLTVV.